This note documents a single T cell receptor beta chain sequence. Its target is not known. The data were taken from a study of radiotherapy plus CTLA-4 blockade in lung cancer. Study context: There were objective responses in 18% of patients, and around 31% had disease control. Study-wide results and caveats: Blood-borne expansion of tumor-derived TCR clones followed radiotherapy plus ipilimumab. Interferon-beta and early blood T cell clone dynamics reportedly predicted response best.

Treatment of patients with chemo-refractory metastatic non-small-cell lung cancer consisted of focal radiation plus CTLA-4 blockade with ipilimumab. The CDR3 runs to 15 residues. The ends lost 0 bases at V and 4 bases at J; junction bases unmatched: 2. Per germline, CDR1 SGHRS and CDR2 YFSETQ. The data were produced by immunoSEQ multiplex PCR, yet TCRdb's version contains in-frame clones alone and is incomplete. The sample consists of about 49,000 clones, roughly 84% of them appearing once. This chain connects TRBV5-1 to TRBJ2-5; TRBD2 matches 11 bases. This sample comprised peripheral blood, obtained from a patient treated with radiotherapy plus ipilimumab. This clonotype originated in a human donor with non-small cell lung cancer whose response to radiotherapy plus ipilimumab could not be evaluated. CDR3: CASSLGLAGRETQYF. CDR3 nucleotide sequence: TGCGCCAGCAGCTTGGGACTAGCGGGAAGAGAGACCCAGTACTTC.